One and the same sample provided the 15 T cell receptor beta chains below, sequenced in a study of T cell responses to AZD1222 COVID-19 vaccine. Clones were sequenced by immunoSEQ multiplex PCR, and TCRdb holds only the in-frame ones, with some missing. This sample has roughly 150,000 clones; 85% to 95% occur once, and the top ten carry 1.3% to 1.5%. The source was peripheral blood, collected on day 0 of AZD1222 vaccination. The receptors were sampled from an adult in good health.

This clone was detected only once. This sequence joins TRBV7-9 and TRBJ2-1; D gene ambiguous. This CDR3 contains 16 residues. Trimming took 4 bases from V and 1 from J, leaving 14 bases between them. The germline V gene has CDR1 SEHNR and CDR2 FQNEAQ (reference sequence). The CDR3 coding sequence is TGTGCCAGCAGCTCTGCGGAGACACTTTCCTACAATGAGCAGTTCTTC. This gives the protein CASSSAETLSYNEQFF. Looking up the rest from reference TRBV7-9 and TRBJ2-1 gives the full variable domain: DTGVSQNPRHKITKRGQNVTFRCDPISEHNRLYWYRQTLGQGPEFLTYFQNEAQLEKSRLLSDRFSAERPKGSFSTLEIQRTEQGDSAMYLCASSSAETLSYNEQFFGPGTRLTVL.

V and J are TRBV6-5 and TRBJ1-6; TRBD1 matches at 9 bases. The CDR3 is 15 amino acids. Germline-derived CDR1 and CDR2 are MNHEY and SVGAGI. Trimming at V came to 7 bases and at J to 6 bases, leaving 7 bases not matched to a gene. The CDR3 here is CASKTGTGFNSPLHF. CDR3 coding DNA: TGTGCCAGCAAGACCGGGACAGGGTTTAATTCACCCCTCCACTTT.

This clone appeared a single time. The gene calls are TRBV10-3 and TRBJ2-7; 7 bases map to TRBD2. CDR1 is ENHRY and CDR2 is SYGVKD in the germline V gene. The CDR3 spans 14 residues. Germline trimming cut 6 bases from V and 2 bases from J; bases unmatched to any gene: 7. CDR3 amino acids: CAIRMTSWTYEQYF. DNA of the CDR3: TGTGCCATCAGAATGACTAGCTGGACCTACGAGCAGTACTTC.

The gene calls are TRBV3-1 (or the pseudogene TRBV3-2) and TRBJ1-2; 9 nucleotides match TRBD1. Germline lookup yields CDR1 LGHDT and CDR2 YNNKEL (reference sequence). Trimming took 5 bases from V and 4 from J; bases not matched to a gene: 5. There are 14 residues in the CDR3. The CDR3 here is CASSFRTGAYGYTF. The CDR3 DNA is TGTGCCAGCAGCTTCCGGACAGGGGCCTATGGCTACACCTTC.

The chain links TRBV5-4 to TRBJ1-5, with D perhaps matching TRBD1 (5 bases). The V gene lost 4 bases and the J gene lost 0 bases, with 14 bases spanning the gap. Germline CDR1 is SGHNT and CDR2 is YYREEE (reference sequence). CDR3 length: 16 amino acids. The CDR3 loop reads CASSVYSQGSNQPQHF. CDR3 sequence (DNA): TGTGCCAGCAGCGTGTACTCCCAGGGTAGCAATCAGCCCCAGCATTTT.

The chain is built from TRBV10-1 and TRBJ1-4; a weak D match, TRBD1 (6 bases). V lost 6 bases, J lost 10 bases, and 12 bases lay in between. CDR1 and CDR2 from the germline V gene are WNHNN and SYGVQD (reference sequence). The CDR3 spans 12 residues. DNA for the CDR3: TGCGCCAGCAGCGACAGGATTGGAAAACTGTTTTTT. The encoded protein is CASSDRIGKLFF.

The chain has TRBV16 and TRBJ1-5; no reliable D call. CDR1 is KGHSY and CDR2 is FQNENV in the germline V gene. Deletions cut 0 bases from V and 2 bases from J, with 14 bases between. The CDR3 runs 17 residues. The CDR3 DNA reads TGTGCCAGCAGCCAATCGATAACGGTGGACGGCAATCAGCCCCAGCATTTT. Translation gives CASSQSITVDGNQPQHF.

The chain has TRBV6-5 and TRBJ1-2; TRBD1 might be the D (5 bases). Germline-derived CDR1 and CDR2 are MNHEY and SVGAGI. V was cut by 5 bases and J by 6 bases, with 16 bases left in between. The CDR3 runs to 14 residues. The CDR3: CASSHYRSEHGYTF. The CDR3 DNA is TGTGCCAGCAGTCATTACAGGAGTGAGCATGGCTACACCTTC.

V usage is TRBV5-1 and J usage is TRBJ1-1, with a weak D call TRBD1 (5 bases). This CDR3 has 13 residues. The germline V gene encodes CDR1 SGHRS and CDR2 YFSETQ. Trimming removed 2 bases at V and 3 bases at J, with 8 bases between. DNA of the CDR3: TGCGCCAGCAGCTTCCCGGGGGACACTGAAGCTTTCTTT. Translated, it gives CASSFPGDTEAFF.

The chain recombines TRBV5-4 with TRBJ1-1; a possible D gene is TRBD1 (5 bases). Trimming left V 7 bases short and J 8 bases short, with 12 bases between. The CDR3 is made up of 11 amino acids. The germline V gene encodes CDR1 SGHNT and CDR2 YYREEE (reference sequence). The CDR3 sequence is CASGPGTEAFF. The CDR3 DNA is TGTGCCAGCGGACCCGGGACGGAAGCTTTCTTT.

The chain carries TRBV28 and TRBJ2-5, with TRBD1 matching 8 bases. Germline CDR1 reads MDHEN; CDR2 reads SYDVKM. The CDR3 loop spans 12 amino acids. V dropped 9 bases and J dropped 3; count of bases not matched to a gene: 3. As DNA, the CDR3 is TGTGCCAGTGGGACAGGAAAAGAGACCCAGTACTTC. It translates to CASGTGKETQYF. Using reference TRBV28 and TRBJ2-5 for the parts outside the CDR3, the full variable domain is DVKVTQSSRYLVKRTGEKVFLECVQDMDHENMFWYRQDPGLGLRLIYFSYDVKMKEKGDIPEGYSVSREKKERFSLILESASTNQTSMYLCASGTGKETQYFGPGTRLLVL.

This chain connects TRBV6-1 to TRBJ1-2; 7 nucleotides match TRBD1. Germline CDR1 MNHNS, CDR2 SASEGT. The ends lost 2 bases at V and 0 bases at J; junction bases unmatched: 3. There are 15 residues in the CDR3. The CDR3 region is CASSERQGTNYGYTF. The CDR3 DNA reads as TGTGCCAGCAGTGAAAGACAGGGCACTAACTATGGCTACACCTTC.

This chain uses TRBV5-6 with TRBJ1-2; D uncertain. The CDR3 contains 13 residues. Germline lookup yields CDR1 SGHDT and CDR2 YYEEEE. Deletions cut 4 bases from V and 5 bases from J, with 12 bases between. The CDR3 nucleotides read TGTGCCAGCAGCGCGTCTTCCTCTTATGGCTACACCTTC. Encoded protein: CASSASSSYGYTF.

The chain employs TRBV5-1 and TRBJ2-5, with D tentatively TRBD1 (5 bases). The CDR3 consists of 14 residues. Germline V CDR1 and CDR2: SGHRS, YFSETQ. The V end lost 3 bases, the J end lost 4 bases, and 13 bases lay between the germline ends. The CDR3 nucleotides read TGCGCCAGCAGCTCTGAGTGGGGCGGAGAGACCCAGTACTTC. It yields the protein CASSSEWGGETQYF. Complete variable domain (other parts from reference TRBV5-1 and TRBJ2-5): KAGVTQTPRYLIKTRGQQVTLSCSPISGHRSVSWYQQTPGQGLQFLFEYFSETQRNKGNFPGRFSGRQFSNSRSEMNVSTLELGDSALYLCASSSEWGGETQYFGPGTRLLVL.

The V call is TRBV5-1, the J call TRBJ1-5; 9 positions agree with TRBD1. Germline CDR1 reads SGHRS; CDR2 reads YFSETQ. V was clipped by 0 bases and J by 7 bases; unmatched bases: 2. The CDR3 is made up of 14 amino acids. The DNA of the CDR3 is TGCGCCAGCAGCTTGGGGGACAGGGCCCAGCCCCAGCATTTT. It translates to CASSLGDRAQPQHF. The entire variable domain, with the rest obtained from reference TRBV5-1 and TRBJ1-5, is as follows: KAGVTQTPRYLIKTRGQQVTLSCSPISGHRSVSWYQQTPGQGLQFLFEYFSETQRNKGNFPGRFSGRQFSNSRSEMNVSTLELGDSALYLCASSLGDRAQPQHFGDGTRLSIL.